This T cell receptor beta chain was obtained from a study of OX40 agonist ivuxolimab in advanced cancers. In the study overall: People who had prior anti-PD-1, anti-PD-L1 or anti-CTLA-4 therapy could take part, and less than 50% had some. Three patients got partial responses; one had hepatocellular carcinoma and two had cutaneous melanoma. General study points: At doses 0.1 to 3.0 mg/kg, CD4+ and CD8+ clones expanded.

A remark on this clone: Its antigen is unknown.

TCRdb's table, derived via immunoSEQ multiplex PCR, lists solely in-frame clones and lacks some. The repertoire holds about 42,000 clones, with 80% to 90% as singletons. The CDR3 has 13 residues. V shed 6 bases and J 1 base; nucleotides not matched to a gene: 1. CDR1 SGHNT and CDR2 YYREEE come from the germline V gene (reference sequence). The specimen was CD4+ or CD8+ T cells sorted from blood, collected in a trial of the OX40 agonist ivuxolimab. This receptor was identified in an adult with an advanced solid tumor such as melanoma, head and neck, liver or kidney cancer. The V gene is TRBV5-4, the J gene TRBJ1-1; TRBD1 matches at 9 bases. For the CDR3, the DNA is TGTGCCAGCACGGGACAGGGGAACACTGAAGCTTTCTTT. Encoded protein: CASTGQGNTEAFF. Using reference TRBV5-4 and TRBJ1-1 for the parts outside the CDR3, the full variable domain is ETGVTQSPTHLIKTRGQQVTLRCSSQSGHNTVSWYQQALGQGPQFIFQYYREEENGRGNFPPRFSGLQFPNYSSELNVNALELDDSALYLCASTGQGNTEAFFGQGTRLTVV.